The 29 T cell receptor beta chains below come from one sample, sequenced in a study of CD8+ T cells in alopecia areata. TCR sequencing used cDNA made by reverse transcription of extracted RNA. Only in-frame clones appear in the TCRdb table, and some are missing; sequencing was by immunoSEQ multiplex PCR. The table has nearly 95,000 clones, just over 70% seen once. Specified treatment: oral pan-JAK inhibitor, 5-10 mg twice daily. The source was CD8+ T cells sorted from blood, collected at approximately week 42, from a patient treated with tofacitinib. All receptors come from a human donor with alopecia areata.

The chain's CDR3 is CASSAHPYDRGGTGELFF. CDR3 nucleotide sequence: TGTGCCAGCAGCGCACACCCTTACGACAGGGGAGGGACCGGGGAGCTGTTTTTT. The V and J genes are TRBV9 and TRBJ2-2; D possibly corresponds to TRBD1 (8 bases). V was clipped by 3 bases and J by 5 bases, with 23 bases between them. Per germline, CDR1 SGDLS and CDR2 YYNGEE. The CDR3 has 18 residues.

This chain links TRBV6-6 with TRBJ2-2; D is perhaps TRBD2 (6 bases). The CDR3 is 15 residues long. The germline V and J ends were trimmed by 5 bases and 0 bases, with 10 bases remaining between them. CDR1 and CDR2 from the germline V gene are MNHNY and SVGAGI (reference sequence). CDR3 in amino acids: CASSGGTANTGELFF. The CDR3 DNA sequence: TGTGCCAGCAGTGGAGGGACGGCGAACACCGGGGAGCTGTTTTTT.

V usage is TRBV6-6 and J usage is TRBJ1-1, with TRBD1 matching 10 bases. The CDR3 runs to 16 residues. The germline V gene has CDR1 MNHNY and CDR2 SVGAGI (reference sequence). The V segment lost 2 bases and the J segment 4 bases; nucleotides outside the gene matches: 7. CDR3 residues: CASSYGQGVGGTEAFF. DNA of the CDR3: TGTGCCAGCAGTTACGGACAGGGGGTCGGCGGCACTGAAGCTTTCTTT.

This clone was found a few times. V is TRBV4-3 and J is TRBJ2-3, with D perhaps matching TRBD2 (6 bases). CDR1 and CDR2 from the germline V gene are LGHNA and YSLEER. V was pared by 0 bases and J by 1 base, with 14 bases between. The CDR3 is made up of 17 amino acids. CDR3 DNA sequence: TGCGCCAGCAGCCAAGATAGGGCCCAGCGGGGCACAGATACGCAGTATTTT. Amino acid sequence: CASSQDRAQRGTDTQYF.

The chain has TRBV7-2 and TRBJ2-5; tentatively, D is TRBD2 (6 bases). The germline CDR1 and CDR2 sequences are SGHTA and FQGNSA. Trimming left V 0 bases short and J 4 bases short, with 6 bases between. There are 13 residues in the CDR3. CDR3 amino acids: CASSLAGGETQYF. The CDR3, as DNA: TGTGCCAGCAGCTTAGCGGGGGGAGAGACCCAGTACTTC.

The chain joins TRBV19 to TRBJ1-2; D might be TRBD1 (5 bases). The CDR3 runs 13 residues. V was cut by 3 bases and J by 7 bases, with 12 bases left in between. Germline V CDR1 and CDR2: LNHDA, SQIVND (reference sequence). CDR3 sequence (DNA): TGTGCCAGTAGTATGAAAGGACACATTGGCTACACCTTC. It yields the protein CASSMKGHIGYTF.

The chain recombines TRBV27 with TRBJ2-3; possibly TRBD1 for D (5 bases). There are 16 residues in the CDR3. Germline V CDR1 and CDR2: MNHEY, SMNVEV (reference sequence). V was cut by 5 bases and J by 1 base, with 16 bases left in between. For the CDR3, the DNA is TGTGCCAGCAGTAGCCCTCTGACAGAAGGCACAGATACGCAGTATTTT. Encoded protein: CASSSPLTEGTDTQYF.

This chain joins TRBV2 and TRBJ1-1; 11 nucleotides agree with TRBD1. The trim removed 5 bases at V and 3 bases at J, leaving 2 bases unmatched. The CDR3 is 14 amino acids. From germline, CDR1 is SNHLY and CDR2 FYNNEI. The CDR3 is CASSWDRGDTEAFF. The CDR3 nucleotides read TGTGCCAGCAGTTGGGACAGGGGGGACACTGAAGCTTTCTTT.

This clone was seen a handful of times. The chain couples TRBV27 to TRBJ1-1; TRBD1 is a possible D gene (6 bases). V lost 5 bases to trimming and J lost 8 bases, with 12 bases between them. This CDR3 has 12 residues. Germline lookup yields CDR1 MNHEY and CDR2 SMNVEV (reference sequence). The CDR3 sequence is CASSTGGREAFF. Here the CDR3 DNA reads TGTGCCAGCAGTACGGGGGGGCGAGAAGCTTTCTTT.

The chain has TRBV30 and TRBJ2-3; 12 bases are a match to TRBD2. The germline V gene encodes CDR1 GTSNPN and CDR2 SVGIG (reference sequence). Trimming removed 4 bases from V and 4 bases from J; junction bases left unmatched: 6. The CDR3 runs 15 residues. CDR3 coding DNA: TGTGCCTGGATGGCTAGCGGGGGGGCCGCAGATACGCAGTATTTT. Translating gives CAWMASGGAADTQYF. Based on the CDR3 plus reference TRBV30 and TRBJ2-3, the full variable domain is SQTIHQWPATLVQPVGSPLSLECTVEGTSNPNLYWYRQAAGRGLQLLFYSVGIGQISSEVPQNLSASRPQDRQFILSSKKLLLSDSGFYLCAWMASGGAADTQYFGPGTRLTVL.

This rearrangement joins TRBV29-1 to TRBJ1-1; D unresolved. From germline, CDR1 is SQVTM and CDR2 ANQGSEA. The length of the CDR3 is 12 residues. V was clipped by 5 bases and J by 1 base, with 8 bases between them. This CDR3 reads CSVFLGNTEAFF. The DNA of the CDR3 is TGCAGCGTTTTCTTGGGGAACACTGAAGCTTTCTTT.

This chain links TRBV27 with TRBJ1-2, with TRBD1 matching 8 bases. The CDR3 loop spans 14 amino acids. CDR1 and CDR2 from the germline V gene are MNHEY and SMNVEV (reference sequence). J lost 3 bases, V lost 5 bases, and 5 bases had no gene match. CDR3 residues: CASSRGQGHYGYTF. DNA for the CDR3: TGTGCCAGCAGTCGCGGACAGGGTCACTATGGCTACACCTTC.

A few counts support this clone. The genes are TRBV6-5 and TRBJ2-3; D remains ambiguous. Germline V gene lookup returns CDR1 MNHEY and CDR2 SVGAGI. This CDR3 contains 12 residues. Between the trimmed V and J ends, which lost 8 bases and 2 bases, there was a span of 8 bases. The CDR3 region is CASGKLTDTQYF. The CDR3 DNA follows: TGTGCCAGCGGTAAACTCACAGATACGCAGTATTTT.

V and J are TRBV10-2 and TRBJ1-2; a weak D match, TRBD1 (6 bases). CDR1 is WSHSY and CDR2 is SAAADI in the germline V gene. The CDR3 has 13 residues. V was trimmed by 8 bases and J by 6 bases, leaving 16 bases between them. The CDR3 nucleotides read TGCGCCAGCGGATACAGGGAGTCGGATGGCTACACCTTC. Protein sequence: CASGYRESDGYTF.

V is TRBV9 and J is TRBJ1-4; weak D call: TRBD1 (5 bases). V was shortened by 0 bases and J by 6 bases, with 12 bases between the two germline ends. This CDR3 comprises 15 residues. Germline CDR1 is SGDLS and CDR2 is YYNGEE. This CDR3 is CASSVEGHRDEKLFF. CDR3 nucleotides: TGTGCCAGCAGCGTAGAAGGACACCGGGATGAAAAACTGTTTTTT.

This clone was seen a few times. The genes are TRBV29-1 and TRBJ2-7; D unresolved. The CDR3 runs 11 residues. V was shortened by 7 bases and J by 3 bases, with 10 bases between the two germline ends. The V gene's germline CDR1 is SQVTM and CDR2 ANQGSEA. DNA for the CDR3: TGCAGCGCCAAGGAAGGCTACGAGCAGTACTTC. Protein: CSAKEGYEQYF.

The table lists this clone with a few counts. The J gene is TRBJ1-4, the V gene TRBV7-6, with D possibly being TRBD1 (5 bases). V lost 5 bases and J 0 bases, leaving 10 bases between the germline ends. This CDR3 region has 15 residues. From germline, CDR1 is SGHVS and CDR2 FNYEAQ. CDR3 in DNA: TGTGCCAGCAGCCCGGACACTTCAACTAATGAAAAACTGTTTTTT. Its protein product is CASSPDTSTNEKLFF.

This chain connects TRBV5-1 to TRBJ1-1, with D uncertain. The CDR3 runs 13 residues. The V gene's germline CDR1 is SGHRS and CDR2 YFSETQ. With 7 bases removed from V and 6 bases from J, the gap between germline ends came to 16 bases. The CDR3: CASSPYGSAEAFF. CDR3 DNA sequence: TGCGCCAGCTCCCCTTATGGCAGCGCTGAAGCTTTCTTT.

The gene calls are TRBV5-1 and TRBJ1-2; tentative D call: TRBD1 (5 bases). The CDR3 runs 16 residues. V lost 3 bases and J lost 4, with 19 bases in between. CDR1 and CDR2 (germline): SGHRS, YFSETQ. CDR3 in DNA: TGCGCCAGCAGCTCCGGCCGGGGCGACAGAGTCTATGGCTACACCTTC. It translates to CASSSGRGDRVYGYTF. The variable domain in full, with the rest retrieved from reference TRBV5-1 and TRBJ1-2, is KAGVTQTPRYLIKTRGQQVTLSCSPISGHRSVSWYQQTPGQGLQFLFEYFSETQRNKGNFPGRFSGRQFSNSRSEMNVSTLELGDSALYLCASSSGRGDRVYGYTFGSGTRLTVV.

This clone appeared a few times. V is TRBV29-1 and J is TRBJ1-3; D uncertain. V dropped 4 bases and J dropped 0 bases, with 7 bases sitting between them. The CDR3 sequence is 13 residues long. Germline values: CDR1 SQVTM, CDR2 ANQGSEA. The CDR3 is CSVVDLSGNTIYF. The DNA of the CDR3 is TGCAGCGTTGTCGATCTCTCTGGAAACACCATATATTTT.

CDR3 region: CASSVGQGAGYGYTF. In DNA, the CDR3 is TGCGCCAGCAGCGTGGGACAGGGGGCTGGCTATGGCTACACCTTC. This chain uses TRBV5-1 with TRBJ1-2; the match to TRBD1 covers 12 bases. V lost 4 bases and J lost 4; bases outside the gene matches: 5. The CDR3 sequence is 15 residues long. Germline loops: CDR1 SGHRS, CDR2 YFSETQ.

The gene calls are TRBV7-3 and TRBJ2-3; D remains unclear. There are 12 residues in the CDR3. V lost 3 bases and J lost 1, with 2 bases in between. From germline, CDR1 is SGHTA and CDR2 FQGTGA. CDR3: CASSFGTDTQYF. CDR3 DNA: TGTGCCAGCAGCTTCGGCACAGATACGCAGTATTTT.

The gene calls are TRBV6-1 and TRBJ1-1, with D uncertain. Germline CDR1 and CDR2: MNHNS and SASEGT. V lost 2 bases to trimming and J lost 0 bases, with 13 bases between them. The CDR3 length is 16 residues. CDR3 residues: CASSESKVYMNTEAFF. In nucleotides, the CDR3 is TGTGCCAGCAGTGAAAGTAAGGTCTATATGAACACTGAAGCTTTCTTT.

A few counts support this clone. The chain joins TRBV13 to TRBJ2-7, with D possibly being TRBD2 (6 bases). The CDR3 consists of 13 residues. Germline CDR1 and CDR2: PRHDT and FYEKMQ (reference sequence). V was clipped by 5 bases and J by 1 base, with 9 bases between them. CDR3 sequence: CASSRDSSYEQYF. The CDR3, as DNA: TGTGCCAGCAGCCGGGACTCATCCTACGAGCAGTACTTC.

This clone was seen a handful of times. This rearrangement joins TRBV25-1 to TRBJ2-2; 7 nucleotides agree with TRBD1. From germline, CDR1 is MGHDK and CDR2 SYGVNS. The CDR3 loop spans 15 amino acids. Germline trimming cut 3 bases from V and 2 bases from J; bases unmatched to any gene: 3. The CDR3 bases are TGTGCCAGCAGTGACCGGGACAGAAACACCGGGGAGCTGTTTTTT. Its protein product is CASSDRDRNTGELFF.

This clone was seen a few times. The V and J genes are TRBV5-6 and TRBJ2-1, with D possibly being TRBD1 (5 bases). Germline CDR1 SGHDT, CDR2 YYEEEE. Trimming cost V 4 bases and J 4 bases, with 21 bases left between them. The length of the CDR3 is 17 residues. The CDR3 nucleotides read TGTGCCAGCAGCCCCCAGGTTCGCACAGGCAATTACAATGAGCAGTTCTTC. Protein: CASSPQVRTGNYNEQFF.

Here the CDR3 reads CASTPMRLPTGELFF. CDR3 nucleotides: TGTGCCAGCACCCCGATGAGACTTCCGACCGGGGAGCTGTTTTTT. The rearrangement joins TRBV28 to TRBJ2-2; no clear D. With 7 bases removed from V and 5 bases from J, the gap between germline ends came to 17 bases. The V gene's germline CDR1 is MDHEN and CDR2 SYDVKM. The CDR3 is 15 amino acids.

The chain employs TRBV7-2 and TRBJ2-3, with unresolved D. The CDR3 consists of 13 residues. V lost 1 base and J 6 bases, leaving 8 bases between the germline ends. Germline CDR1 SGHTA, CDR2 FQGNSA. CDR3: CASSLGVGDTQYF. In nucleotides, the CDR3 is TGTGCCAGCAGCTTAGGGGTTGGGGATACGCAGTATTTT.

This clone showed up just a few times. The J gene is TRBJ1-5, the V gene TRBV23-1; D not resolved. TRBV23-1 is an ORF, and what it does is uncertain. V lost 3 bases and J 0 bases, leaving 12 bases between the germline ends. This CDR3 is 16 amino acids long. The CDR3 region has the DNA TGCGCCAGCAGTCATAAGCAGCTTGATAGCAATCAGCCCCAGCATTTT. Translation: CASSHKQLDSNQPQHF.